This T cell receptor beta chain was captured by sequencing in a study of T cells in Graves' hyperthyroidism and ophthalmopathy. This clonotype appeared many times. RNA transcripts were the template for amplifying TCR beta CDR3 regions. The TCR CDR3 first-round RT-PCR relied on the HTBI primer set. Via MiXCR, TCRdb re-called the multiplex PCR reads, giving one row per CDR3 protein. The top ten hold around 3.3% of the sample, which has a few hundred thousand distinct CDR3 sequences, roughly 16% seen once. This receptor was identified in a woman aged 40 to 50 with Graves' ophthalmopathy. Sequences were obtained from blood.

The CDR3 loop reads CASSEQRGNEQYF. CDR3 coding DNA: TGTGCCAGCAGTGAACAGCGAGGAAACGAGCAGTACTTC. This sequence joins TRBV2 and TRBJ2-7; no clear D gene. Between the trimmed V and J ends, which lost 2 bases and 5 bases, there was a span of 10 bases. The CDR3 has 13 amino acids. Germline CDR1 and CDR2: SNHLY and FYNNEI.